The next 30 T cell receptor beta chains were all read from a single sample in a study of early T cells in non-severe SARS-CoV-2 infection. Via MiXCR, TCRdb re-called the 5' RACE reads, giving one row per CDR3 protein. Of around 60,000 distinct CDR3 sequences listed, roughly 12% are singletons. The sequenced sample consisted of whole blood. Receptors originate from an adult who was a healthcare worker with PCR-confirmed SARS-CoV-2 infection or an uninfected control (not recorded which).

This chain uses TRBV5-5 with TRBJ2-3, with 9 bases fitting TRBD2. V was clipped by 4 bases and J by 6 bases; unmatched bases: 15. The CDR3 extends over 17 amino acids. The germline V gene encodes CDR1 SGHKS and CDR2 YYEKEE (reference sequence). In DNA, the CDR3 is TGTGCCAGCAGCCCGCGTCAACGCGGGGGGGCGTCCGATACGCAGTATTTT. Protein sequence: CASSPRQRGGASDTQYF.

The chain combines TRBV12-3 or TRBV12-4 with TRBJ2-7, with D tentatively TRBD2 (6 bases). The CDR3 has 16 amino acids. V shed 2 bases and J shed 6 bases, with 20 bases lying between them. CDR3 bases: TGTGCCAGCAGTTTATACGTCCCGGGAGCTCCTATCGAGCAGTACTTC. Translating it yields CASSLYVPGAPIEQYF.

The V and J genes are TRBV11-2 and TRBJ2-1, with TRBD2 identical over 9 bases. The ends lost 5 bases at V and 3 bases at J; junction bases unmatched: 8. CDR3 length equals 16 residues. Germline V gene sequence: CDR1 SGHAT, CDR2 FQNNGV. CDR3 bases: TGTGCCAGCAGCCCCCGCCGGACTAGCGACTACAATGAGCAGTTCTTC. Protein sequence: CASSPRRTSDYNEQFF.

This clonotype was recorded many times. The rearrangement joins TRBV4-2 to TRBJ2-3, with 10 bases matching TRBD2. CDR1 is LGHNA and CDR2 is YNFKEQ in the germline V gene. V lost 3 bases and J lost 3; bases outside the gene matches: 9. The CDR3 totals 17 residues. CDR3 amino acids: CASSHQLAGGETDTQYF. CDR3 coding DNA: TGTGCCAGCAGCCATCAGTTAGCGGGGGGCGAGACAGATACGCAGTATTTT.

In this sample, this clonotype is medium-sized (0.01 to 0.1%). The V gene is TRBV29-1, the J gene TRBJ2-7; TRBD1 matches 7 bases. J gave up 3 bases and V 4 bases, and 6 bases lay outside the gene matches. The germline CDR1 and CDR2 sequences are SQVTM and ANQGSEA. This CDR3 comprises 13 residues. CDR3 sequence reads: CSVAPGQNYEQYF. CDR3 nucleotides: TGCAGCGTTGCTCCGGGACAGAACTACGAGCAGTACTTC.

This clonotype occurred many times. The rearrangement links TRBV28 to TRBJ1-2; 7 positions agree with TRBD1. In germline, CDR1 is MDHEN, CDR2 SYDVKM. V was pared by 6 bases and J by 2 bases, with 3 bases of the junction left unmatched. The CDR3 covers 13 residues. The DNA for the CDR3 is TGTGCCAGCAGCTTGACAGGGAACTATGGCTACACCTTC. This encodes CASSLTGNYGYTF.

This clonotype has more than one count but fewer than ten. CDR3 sequence: CASRLVAGLDQPQHF. DNA for the CDR3: TGTGCCAGTAGGCTCGTGGCAGGGTTGGATCAGCCCCAGCATTTT. This sequence joins TRBV19 and TRBJ1-5; D perhaps matches TRBD1 (5 bases). Germline CDR1 LNHDA, CDR2 SQIVND (reference sequence). V dropped 6 bases and J dropped 5 bases, with 17 bases sitting between them. The CDR3 is 15 amino acids. Based on the CDR3 plus reference TRBV19 and TRBJ1-5, the full variable domain is DGGITQSPKYLFRKEGQNVTLSCEQNLNHDAMYWYRQDPGQGLRLIYYSQIVNDFQKGDIAEGYSVSREKKESFPLTVTSAQKNPTAFYLCASRLVAGLDQPQHFGDGTRLSIL.

This clonotype has a count of ten or more. The V gene is TRBV11-2, the J gene TRBJ2-7; possibly TRBD1 for D (5 bases). The CDR3 sequence is 14 residues long. CDR1 and CDR2 from the germline V gene are SGHAT and FQNNGV. The V end lost 1 base, the J end lost 3 bases, and 10 bases lay between the germline ends. CDR3 region: CASSLARVGYEQYF. For the CDR3, the DNA is TGTGCCAGCAGCTTAGCCAGGGTAGGCTACGAGCAGTACTTC.

This chain links TRBV10-1 with TRBJ2-7, with D possibly being TRBD2 (5 bases). Germline V gives CDR1 WNHNN, CDR2 SYGVQD (reference sequence). V was clipped by 8 bases and J by 4 bases, with 15 bases between them. This CDR3 region has 13 residues. The CDR3 sequence: CASLAGREYEQYF. Here the CDR3 DNA reads TGCGCCAGCCTAGCCGGGCGAGAATACGAGCAGTACTTC.

This clonotype showed up just a few times. The CDR3 DNA reads TGCAGCGTATCGACAGGGAGAGGCTACACCTTC. This codes for CSVSTGRGYTF. This chain connects TRBV29-1 to TRBJ1-2; 7 positions match TRBD1. The CDR3 spans 11 residues. J was trimmed by 8 bases and V by 6 bases; bases with no gene match: 6. Germline V gives CDR1 SQVTM, CDR2 ANQGSEA. Full variable domain (missing parts from reference TRBV29-1 and TRBJ1-2): SAVISQKPSRDICQRGTSLTIQCQVDSQVTMMFWYRQQPGQSLTLIATANQGSEATYESGFVIDKFPISRPNLTFSTLTVSNMSPEDSSIYLCSVSTGRGYTFGSGTRLTVV.

The J gene is TRBJ1-5, the V gene TRBV20-1, with 7 bases that match TRBD1. The CDR3 totals 13 residues. The junction had 2 bases not matched to a gene; V was cut back by 3 bases and J by 3 bases. Germline CDR1 is DFQATT and CDR2 is SNEGSKA (reference sequence). CDR3 nucleotides: TGCAGTGCTAGTGGACAGGTCAATCAGCCCCAGCATTTT. Its protein product is CSASGQVNQPQHF.

This clonotype has just a few counts. J is TRBJ2-7 and V is TRBV25-1, with D possibly being TRBD2 (6 bases). Trimming removed 2 bases at V and 3 bases at J, with 14 bases between. This CDR3 is 15 amino acids long. Germline CDR1 reads MGHDK; CDR2 reads SYGVNS. As DNA, the CDR3 is TGTGCCAGCAGTGAAGGAGGGGAGCCCCACTACGAGCAGTACTTC. Amino acids: CASSEGGEPHYEQYF.

The rearrangement links TRBV27 to TRBJ2-5; 9 bases map to TRBD1. Germline V gene data show CDR1 as MNHEY and CDR2 as SMNVEV (reference sequence). This CDR3 comprises 13 residues. J lost 2 bases, V lost 6 bases, and 1 base had no gene match. CDR3 loop: CASRDRGQETQYF. CDR3 DNA: TGTGCCAGCAGAGACAGGGGGCAAGAGACCCAGTACTTC.

This clonotype occurred a few times. The rearrangement uses TRBV14 and TRBJ1-4; D gene ambiguous. V lost 5 bases to trimming and J lost 8 bases, with 15 bases between them. Germline lookup yields CDR1 SGHDN and CDR2 FVKESK. The CDR3 contains 14 residues. The CDR3: CASSSGPDWEKLFF. CDR3 nucleotides: TGTGCCAGCAGCTCTGGGCCTGATTGGGAAAAACTGTTTTTT.

The J gene is TRBJ1-1, the V gene TRBV7-3; D call uncertain. V lost 5 bases and J lost 7, with 8 bases in between. Germline V gives CDR1 SGHTA, CDR2 FQGTGA. This CDR3 is built from 11 residues. Here the CDR3 DNA reads TGTGCCAGCAGCCACGGAGGTGAAGCTTTCTTT. Translating it yields CASSHGGEAFF.

The CDR3 bases are TGTGCCAGTAGTATAGTCGGGGTAAGGGTGGGAAATGAAGCTTTCTTT. Translating gives CASSIVGVRVGNEAFF. The chain carries TRBV19 and TRBJ1-1; no definite D call. The CDR3 is 16 amino acids. Germline CDR1 is LNHDA and CDR2 is SQIVND (reference sequence). V was pared by 1 base and J by 7 bases, with 19 bases between. The whole variable domain, remainder taken from reference TRBV19 and TRBJ1-1, is DGGITQSPKYLFRKEGQNVTLSCEQNLNHDAMYWYRQDPGQGLRLIYYSQIVNDFQKGDIAEGYSVSREKKESFPLTVTSAQKNPTAFYLCASSIVGVRVGNEAFFGQGTRLTVV.

This clonotype was found many times. The V call is TRBV11-3, the J call TRBJ2-2, with D possibly being TRBD1 (6 bases). There are 15 residues in the CDR3. Germline CDR1 is SGHNT and CDR2 is YENEEA. V was trimmed by 4 bases and J by 3 bases, leaving 12 bases between them. CDR3 loop: CASSSRDTYTGELFF. CDR3 in DNA: TGTGCCAGCAGCTCGAGGGACACCTACACCGGGGAGCTGTTTTTT.

Regarding this clonotype: With a much larger clone just one base away, this may be a read error. This chain joins TRBV20-1 and TRBJ2-6; D is undetermined. Germline CDR1 is DFQATT and CDR2 is SNEGSKA (reference sequence). Trimming pared 1 base from V and 0 bases from J, leaving 19 bases between. The CDR3 has 19 amino acids. Here the CDR3 reads CSARVVGHFPLSGANVLTF. CDR3 nucleotide sequence: TGCAGTGCTAGAGTTGTAGGTCATTTTCCTCTCTCTGGGGCCAACGTCCTGACTTTC.

This clonotype was seen a handful of times. The chain uses TRBV7-3 and TRBJ1-2, with 8 bases that match TRBD1. This CDR3 region has 14 residues. Trimming took 5 bases from V and 6 from J; bases not matched to a gene: 8. Germline CDR1 SGHTA, CDR2 FQGTGA. The CDR3 is CASSLRRQGHGYTF. The CDR3 nucleotides read TGTGCCAGCAGCCTTAGACGACAGGGGCATGGCTACACCTTC.

Remarks on this clonotype: Just one base apart from a much larger clone, this may be a read error. V and J are TRBV6-4 and TRBJ2-3, with 10 nucleotides matching TRBD2. After removal of 4 bases from V and 2 bases from J, the junction contained 6 bases not matched to a gene. Germline values: CDR1 MRHNA, CDR2 SNTAGT. The CDR3 consists of 16 residues. CDR3 sequence reads: CASSVESGGATDTQYF. DNA of the CDR3: TGTGCCAGCAGTGTAGAGAGCGGGGGGGCCACAGATACGCAGTATTTT.

This clonotype was seen only a few times. The CDR3 reads CASSLPPSYEQYF. The CDR3 DNA follows: TGTGCCAGCAGCCTCCCCCCCTCATACGAGCAGTACTTC. The rearrangement uses TRBV14 and TRBJ2-7; D call uncertain. With 4 bases removed from V and 4 bases from J, the gap between germline ends came to 11 bases. CDR3 length equals 13 residues. Germline-derived CDR1 and CDR2 are SGHDN and FVKESK.

This clonotype showed up just a few times. The rearrangement links TRBV30 to TRBJ1-1; D may be TRBD1 (5 bases). Germline V gene sequence: CDR1 GTSNPN, CDR2 SVGIG (reference sequence). The CDR3 is made up of 13 amino acids. Trimming left V 0 bases short and J 4 bases short, with 9 bases between. This CDR3 reads CAWSVRRATEAFF. The CDR3 region has the DNA TGTGCCTGGAGTGTACGCAGGGCCACTGAAGCTTTCTTT.

This clonotype occurred a few times. The chain has TRBV6-5 and TRBJ2-7; 9 nucleotides match TRBD2. Germline V gene data show CDR1 as MNHEY and CDR2 as SVGAGI. The CDR3 covers 17 residues. V was pared by 0 bases and J by 0 bases, with 6 bases of the junction left unmatched. The CDR3 region is CASSYSISGGSSYEQYF. CDR3 in DNA: TGTGCCAGCAGTTACTCGATAAGCGGGGGGTCCTCCTACGAGCAGTACTTC.

This clonotype has a handful of counts. This sequence joins TRBV4-3 and TRBJ2-1; 10 positions match TRBD2. V was pared by 1 base and J by 10 bases, with 7 bases of the junction left unmatched. Germline loops: CDR1 LGHNA, CDR2 YSLEER. This CDR3 has 15 amino acids. The CDR3 DNA reads TGCGCCAGCAGCCAAGCTTCTAGCGGGAGAGACGAGCAGTTCTTC. Its translation is CASSQASSGRDEQFF.

This clonotype showed up many times. The chain combines TRBV12-3 or TRBV12-4 with TRBJ1-6, with TRBD1 matching over 7 bases. Trimming removed 6 bases from V and 7 bases from J; junction bases left unmatched: 6. CDR3 size: 14 residues. In nucleotides, the CDR3 is TGTGCCAGCAGGAGACAGGGCGGAAATTCACCCCTCCACTTT. Translating gives CASRRQGGNSPLHF.

V gene TRBV2 combines with J gene TRBJ1-4; D ambiguous. The CDR3 contains 16 residues. CDR1 and CDR2 from the germline V gene are SNHLY and FYNNEI. V shed 4 bases and J shed 0 bases, with 12 bases lying between them. CDR3 in amino acids: CASSVAHVATNEKLFF. CDR3 coding DNA: TGTGCCAGCAGTGTTGCCCATGTAGCAACTAATGAAAAACTGTTTTTT.

In its sample, this clonotype was seen a few times. The chain carries TRBV5-1 and TRBJ1-2; D not certain. Germline V gene lookup returns CDR1 SGHRS and CDR2 YFSETQ. V dropped 4 bases and J dropped 3 bases, with 10 bases sitting between them. The CDR3 spans 13 residues. The DNA for the CDR3 is TGCGCCAGCAGCCATGGGGAGGACTATGGCTACACCTTC. Translation gives CASSHGEDYGYTF.

This clonotype was observed at least ten times. The gene calls are TRBV3-1 and TRBJ2-2; 14 bases match TRBD2. V was clipped by 6 bases and J by 3 bases; unmatched bases: 3. The CDR3 spans 16 residues. The germline V gene encodes CDR1 LGHDT and CDR2 YNNKEL (reference sequence). The CDR3 sequence: CASRGLAGVYTGELFF. CDR3 coding DNA: TGTGCCAGCAGGGGACTAGCGGGGGTCTACACCGGGGAGCTGTTTTTT.

V is TRBV20-1 and J is TRBJ2-7, with 7 bases matching TRBD1. Germline V lookup: CDR1 DFQATT, CDR2 SNEGSKA (reference sequence). Unmatched junction bases numbered 9, after V lost 3 bases and J lost 4 bases. The CDR3 loop spans 14 amino acids. CDR3 amino acids: CSARSGTVQYEQYF. CDR3 DNA: TGCAGTGCTAGGTCCGGGACAGTCCAATACGAGCAGTACTTC.

This clonotype has at least ten counts. The chain combines TRBV6-2 or TRBV6-3 with TRBJ1-5; TRBD1 might be the D (6 bases). The CDR3 consists of 14 residues. The ends were cut back, 6 bases at V and 1 base at J, with 10 bases in the middle. Germline V CDR1 and CDR2: MNHEY, SVGEGT. The CDR3 nucleotides are TGTGCCAGCAGGGAGGGGGGGAGCAATCAGCCCCAGCATTTT. Amino acids: CASREGGSNQPQHF.